This paragraph reports one TCR delta chain. Its specificity is not known. Only one base separates this from a far larger clonotype, so it likely reflects a read error. The sample contains more than one DNA sequence encoding this CDR3. TCRdb re-called the multiplex PCR reads through CATT. The data show 53,000 or so delta-chain clones, with roughly 2% seen just once and 20% to 25% held by the top ten. This sample was included in a study of γδ T cells in repeated Plasmodium falciparum infection. Study summary: Age- and gender-matched Australian children served as comparison for malaria-exposed Malian children. Study-wide results and caveats: Malian children's Vdelta2-negative repertoires appeared more expanded and less diverse than Australians'. In Vdelta2-negative, largely Vdelta1+, gammadelta repertoires, repeated controlled infections appeared to drive clonal selection waves.

The CDR3 consists of 21 residues. CDR1 TSWWSYY and CDR2 QGS come from the germline V gene. Gammadelta T cells were flow-sorted from PBMC into Vgamma9/Vdelta2+ and Vdelta2-negative populations for bulk analysis. Sequencing was carried out using gamma-delta T cells from blood. The receptor was isolated from a pool of human donors (malaria-infected and uninfected, not separated). This chain connects TRDV1 to TRDJ1, with TRDD3 identical over 9 bases. The J gene was missing in TCRdb and was found by matching the end of the DNA to germline. The CDR3 region has the DNA TGCGCTCTTGGGGAACTAAGGTGTTGCACTGGGGGAACGGGGCGCACCGATAAACTCATCTTT. Translation gives CALGELRCCTGGTGRTDKLIF.